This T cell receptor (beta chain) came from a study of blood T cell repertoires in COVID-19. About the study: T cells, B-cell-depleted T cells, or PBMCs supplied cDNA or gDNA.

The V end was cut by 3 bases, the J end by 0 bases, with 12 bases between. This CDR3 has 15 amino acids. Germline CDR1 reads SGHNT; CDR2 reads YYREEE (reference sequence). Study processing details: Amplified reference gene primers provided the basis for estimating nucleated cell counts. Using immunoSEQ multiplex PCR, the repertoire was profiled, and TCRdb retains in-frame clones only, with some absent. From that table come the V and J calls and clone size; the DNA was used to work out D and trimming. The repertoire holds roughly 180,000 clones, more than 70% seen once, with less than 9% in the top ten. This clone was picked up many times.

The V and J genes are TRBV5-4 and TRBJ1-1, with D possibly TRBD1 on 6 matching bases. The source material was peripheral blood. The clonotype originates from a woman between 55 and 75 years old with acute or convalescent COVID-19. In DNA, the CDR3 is TGTGCCAGCAGCTCGGGGGGCTACCTGAACACTGAAGCTTTCTTT. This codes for CASSSGGYLNTEAFF.